The 10 T cell receptor beta chains below all came from one sample that was sequenced in a study of prognosis after radiotherapy for stage I lung cancer (dated by TCRdb to about 2021). Sequenced on an Illumina HiSeq 3000. Two rounds of multiplex PCR were performed to amplify the TCR beta CDR3 region from genomic DNA. In the first round of PCR, primers specific to each TRBV and TRBJ gene were used, and the primer sequences are filed in Chinese patent CN105087789A. Using fastp trimming at Q25 and MiXCR clonotype assembly, TCRdb reanalyzed the public sequencing data and kept in-frame beta chains. Rows with a matching CDR3 protein are joined into one entry that keeps the most common DNA and genes. This sample has about 28,000 distinct CDR3 sequences in its table, and less than 35% of those were observed once. The leading ten clones occupy roughly an eighth of the sample. This specimen consisted of PBMCs, obtained before or after stereotactic body radiation therapy (not recorded which). These receptors were taken from a donor of 50 years or more with non-small cell lung cancer.

Notes on this clonotype: Mismatch with germline at one junction end may stem from a read error. This rearrangement joins TRBV5-1 to TRBJ2-2, with a weak D call TRBD2 (5 bases). Looked up from germline, CDR1 is SGHRS and CDR2 is YFSETQ. This CDR3 is 13 amino acids long. The CDR3, as DNA: TGCGCCAGCAGCCAGACGGCAACCGGGGAGTTGTTTTTT. It specifies CASSQTATGELFF.

Worth noting for this clonotype: Compared with germline, one end of the junction differs, possibly owing to a read error. V gene TRBV13 combines with J gene TRBJ1-4, with 7 bases identical to TRBD1. CDR1 is PRHDT, CDR2 FYEKMQ, per germline (reference sequence). This CDR3 region has 14 residues. The CDR3 DNA sequence: TGTGCCAGCAGCACCGGAACAGGGGTTAATGAAAAACTGTTT. This translates into CASSTGTGVNEKLF.

This clonotype appeared many times. The chain links TRBV5-6 to TRBJ2-7; D possibly corresponds to TRBD2 (7 bases). The CDR3 is 13 residues long. V was shortened by 5 bases and J by 2 bases, with 11 bases between the two germline ends. Germline loops: CDR1 SGHDT, CDR2 YYEEEE. This CDR3 is CASRRGQPYEQYF. CDR3 bases: TGTGCCAGCAGGCGGGGGCAACCCTACGAGCAGTACTTC.

This clonotype was seen only once. A far larger clone is a single base away, which makes a read error likely. The V call is TRBV7-9, the J call TRBJ1-6, with TRBD1 as a possible D gene (5 bases). This CDR3 is built from 15 residues. Germline V CDR1 and CDR2: SEHNR, FQNEAQ (reference sequence). In DNA, the CDR3 is TGTGCCAGCAGTTTAGAATCGGGGGGGGGTTCACCCCTCCACTTT. As protein: CASSLESGGGSPLHF. Looking up the rest from reference TRBV7-9 and TRBJ1-6 gives the full variable domain: DTGVSQNPRHKITKRGQNVTFRCDPISEHNRLYWYRQTLGQGPEFLTYFQNEAQLEKSRLLSDRFSAERPKGSFSTLEIQRTEQGDSAMYLCASSLESGGGSPLHFGNGTRLTVT.

This clonotype was observed many times. V usage is TRBV20-1 and J usage is TRBJ2-1, with TRBD2 identical over 7 bases. This CDR3 contains 15 residues. Trimming removed 6 bases from V and 0 bases from J; junction bases left unmatched: 8. Per germline, CDR1 DFQATT and CDR2 SNEGSKA (reference sequence). CDR3 sequence (DNA): TGCAGTGCAAAAACCGGGACTAACTCCTACAATGAGCAGTTCTTC. Amino acids: CSAKTGTNSYNEQFF.

There are many counts of this clonotype. The V call is TRBV5-1, the J call TRBJ1-2; D may be TRBD1 (5 bases). CDR1 and CDR2 (germline): SGHRS, YFSETQ. The V end lost 2 bases, the J end lost 2 bases, and 7 bases lay between the germline ends. The CDR3 totals 13 residues. Written as DNA, the CDR3 is TGCGCCAGCAGCTTAGACAGAAACTATGGCTACACCTTC. Amino acid sequence: CASSLDRNYGYTF.

The chain combines TRBV28 with TRBJ1-2; unclear D gene. Germline CDR1 reads MDHEN; CDR2 reads SYDVKM. The CDR3 extends over 14 amino acids. V lost 3 bases to trimming and J lost 0 bases, with 8 bases between them. DNA of the CDR3: TGTGCCAGCAGTTTGAAGAGGGCTAACTATGGCTACACCTTC. Encoded protein: CASSLKRANYGYTF.

The sample holds many counts of this clonotype. V is TRBV19 and J is TRBJ1-5; TRBD1 might be the D (5 bases). Trimming took off 4 bases at V and 6 bases at J, with 10 bases between the two ends. CDR3 length: 13 amino acids. CDR1 is LNHDA, CDR2 SQIVND, per germline (reference sequence). CDR3 residues: CASSREGPQPQHF. In nucleotides, the CDR3 is TGTGCCAGTAGTAGAGAGGGGCCTCAGCCCCAGCATTTT.

This clonotype was seen ten or more times. This chain connects TRBV30 to TRBJ2-2; 7 bases agree with TRBD2. The V gene end was trimmed by 3 bases and the J gene end by 5 bases; junction bases not matched to a gene: 6. Looked up from germline, CDR1 is GTSNPN and CDR2 is SVGIG (reference sequence). The CDR3 runs to 14 residues. The DNA for the CDR3 is TGTGCCTGGAGCGGTCTCGGGAGGACCGGGGAGCTGTTTTTT. This sequence encodes CAWSGLGRTGELFF.

The table lists this clonotype with many counts. The chain joins TRBV5-1 to TRBJ2-2, with D maybe TRBD2 (6 bases). From germline, CDR1 is SGHRS and CDR2 YFSETQ. The CDR3 contains 15 residues. Trimming pared 3 bases from V and 10 bases from J, leaving 19 bases between. CDR3 region: CASSSLTGESVELFF. CDR3 nucleotide sequence: TGCGCCAGCAGCTCGTTGACGGGGGAAAGCGTGGAGCTGTTTTTT. Looking up the rest from reference TRBV5-1 and TRBJ2-2 gives the full variable domain: KAGVTQTPRYLIKTRGQQVTLSCSPISGHRSVSWYQQTPGQGLQFLFEYFSETQRNKGNFPGRFSGRQFSNSRSEMNVSTLELGDSALYLCASSSLTGESVELFFGEGSRLTVL.